The T cell receptor (beta chain) described here comes from a study of beta chain features in type 1 diabetes (dated by TCRdb to 2017 to 2018). For the wider study: Mean age, gender distribution, total cell number and subset yield did not differ between patients and healthy donors. A total of under 120,000,000 sorted cells were examined across all samples, and RNA yield correlated strongly with the number of cells per subset. The study compared the TCRB repertoires of sorted circulating CD4+ T cell subsets in recently diagnosed type 1 diabetes patients with those in matched healthy donors. Naive and central memory subsets were obtained from all 30 or so donors, but regulatory and stem cell-like memory subsets were isolated from only 8 patients and roughly 8 healthy donors.

From each donor, a single peripheral blood sample of about 100 mL on average was drawn into heparinised tubes. Using a panel that included CD45RO, CCR7, CD25, CD127, CD95 and CD27, naive, central memory, regulatory and stem cell-like memory CD4+ T cells were sorted on a BD FACSAria II. A purity above 95% was achieved for all sorted populations. PBMCs were isolated immediately by Lymphoprep density gradient centrifugation and stained directly without culture. Samples were stained and sorted in pairs, with one healthy donor and one patient per experiment, so that batch effects were minimized. Looking up the germline V gene (reference sequence) yields CDR1 SEHNR and CDR2 FQNEAQ. V loses 8 bases, J loses 6 bases, and the germline ends lie 12 bases apart. The CDR3 spans 12 residues, from the cysteine through the phenylalanine. The entry retains the CDR3 DNA only, 36 bases that are in frame from base 1.

All of the isolated RNA was reverse transcribed with the High Capacity cDNA Reverse Transcription Kit, so expressed TCRB transcripts were sequenced. Deep immunoSEQ sequencing was performed on naive, central memory and regulatory T cell samples, with an average of roughly 4 million total reads per sample. Sorted cells were lysed in RLT buffer and RNA was extracted with DNase-treated RNeasy Micro or Mini kits, depending on cell number. To prevent cross-contamination, every cell subset was processed on its own, while patient and healthy donor samples were processed together. TCRB sequences were amplified from cDNA with the immunoSEQ multiplex PCR, producing 87-bp fragments spanning the CDR3 region. The amplicons were sequenced using the Illumina HiSeq platform. The paper's data handling went like this. Synthetic template baselines were used to correct PCR bias computationally, reads within Hamming distance 2 were collapsed, and singletons that could not be merged were discarded. Reads were aligned against IMGT to assign V, D and J genes, CDR3 length and insertions or deletions at six rearrangement sites. Clonotype counts were normalized to sorted cell number within each subset before computing true diversity and Gini coefficients with the tcR R package. Repertoire sharing was quantified using the overlap coefficient calculated on TCRB nucleotide sequences. TCRdb took this table from immuneACCESS and kept in-frame rearrangements with V and J called. Such tables lack part of the clones; where checked against another copy, unresolved V genes explain under half of the gap, and the rest is unexplained. For V, J and clone size, that table is used; D and trimming come from the DNA. Recorded for this sample are about 160,000 clones; 10% of them occurred a single time. The ten largest clonotypes hold 0.5% of the sample.

Notes on this clone: Its antigen is currently not known. No much larger clonotype is one base removed from it; base qualities were not supplied.

What the study reported, not specific to this receptor: In all four CD4+ subsets, TCRB CDR3 length was moderately but significantly shorter in type 1 diabetes patients. Shorter templates might have been favored by PCR, but patient and control samples were amplified and corrected together, so both groups would have been affected equally by any skew. Because cDNA rather than genomic DNA was sequenced, highly expressing activated cells could have been over-represented, although no difference in activation and CD3 levels was found between groups. Only small numbers of individuals were included in the HLA sub-analyses, which left unresolved whether HLA type had any influence on TCRB rearrangement. The naive, central memory and regulatory TCRB repertoires appeared to resemble one another more closely among patients than among healthy donors. At VDJ recombination sites, type 1 diabetes patients had fewer insertions and more deleted nucleotides, which implies abnormalities in thymic rearrangement.

The TCR originated in a man aged 25 to 40 with type 1 diabetes. Sequencing was carried out using central memory CD4+ T cells from blood. The rearranged chain carries TRBV7-9 and TRBJ2-3; TRBD2 is a weak D gene call, 6 bases matching. The nucleotide sequence is TGTGCCAGCGGCGCGGGGTATGATACGCAGTATTTT. It is translated as CASGAGYDTQYF.